This T cell receptor (beta chain) was recorded in a study of immune characterization of retroperitoneal liposarcoma. TCRdb ran MiXCR on the PCR reads and lists one entry per CDR3 protein. The sample lists roughly 8,400 distinct CDR3 sequences; roughly 29% were seen once. The specimen was blood. The origin of this receptor is a male donor with retroperitoneal liposarcoma.

For the CDR3, the DNA is TGCGCCAGCAGCCAAGTAGGGGGGGCGCCCGAGCAGTACTTC. It yields the protein CASSQVGGAPEQYF. The chain recombines TRBV4-1 with TRBJ2-7; D might be TRBD2 (7 bases). V was cut by 1 base and J by 6 bases, with 13 bases left in between. The CDR3 has 14 residues. Germline V gives CDR1 MGHRA, CDR2 YSYEKL.